The entry that follows covers one T cell receptor beta chain sequence. Antigen unknown. The data were taken from a study of cytomegalovirus exposure and HLA in healthy donors. Whole-study results and caveats: Most of the CMV-associated TCR beta chains (in a later analysis) appeared to be HLA-restricted. A list of 150 to 200 TCR beta chains associated with cytomegalovirus was given. The authors later found HLA-associated TCR beta chains more clonally expanded than equally common others. Available immune exposure information covered CMV serostatus only.

The length of the CDR3 is 13 residues. Germline V gene sequence: CDR1 MNHNS, CDR2 SASEGT. The V gene lost 4 bases and the J gene lost 3 bases, with 9 bases spanning the gap. PCR amplification relied on 60 Vbeta primers (plus 13 Jbeta primers). Generated by immunoSEQ multiplex PCR, the TCRdb table keeps only in-frame clones and is missing some. The profile shows some 140,000 clones, over 70% of them singletons. This TCR came from a man aged 25 to 40 in good health and CMV-seropositive. The genes are TRBV6-1 and TRBJ2-5; D is ambiguous. What was sequenced was PBMCs. CDR3 nucleotides: TGTGCCAGCAGTGGACTCTTGAAAGAGACCCAGTACTTC. Its translation: CASSGLLKETQYF.